These 18 T cell receptor beta chains share one sample of origin, sequenced in a study of blood T cell repertoires in COVID-19. Clones were sequenced by immunoSEQ multiplex PCR, and TCRdb holds only the in-frame ones, with some missing. The data hold around 26,000 clones, with 89% observed a single time. Sequencing was carried out using peripheral blood. These receptors originate from a human donor in a cohort sampled during active COVID-19.

This clone showed up just once. The CDR3 DNA follows: TGCGCCAGCAGTCCAGGTGGGGCGAGCTATGGCTACACCTTC. It codes for CASSPGGASYGYTF. V gene TRBV5-1 combines with J gene TRBJ1-2, with D tentatively TRBD1 (5 bases). The V end lost 5 bases, the J end lost 4 bases, and 15 bases lay between the germline ends. Germline loops: CDR1 SGHRS, CDR2 YFSETQ. The CDR3 has 14 amino acids.

The DNA for the CDR3 is TGTGCCAGCAGCCGAACTACGAACACTGAAGCTTTCTTT. Amino acid sequence: CASSRTTNTEAFF. The chain couples TRBV7-9 to TRBJ1-1; D is undetermined. In germline, CDR1 is SEHNR, CDR2 FQNEAQ (reference sequence). CDR3 length: 13 residues. Trimming shortened V by 5 bases and J by 1 base, and 8 bases separated the two germline ends.

The chain links TRBV11-2 to TRBJ1-1; D perhaps matches TRBD1 (6 bases). V was trimmed by 6 bases and J by 8 bases, leaving 13 bases between them. Germline V CDR1 and CDR2: SGHAT, FQNNGV. The CDR3 runs to 12 residues. CDR3 region: CASSPQTGEAFF. The CDR3 DNA reads TGTGCCAGCAGTCCACAAACAGGGGAAGCTTTCTTT.

This chain links TRBV2 with TRBJ2-3; maybe TRBD2 (7 bases). The CDR3 covers 16 residues. V lost 6 bases to trimming and J lost 8 bases, with 24 bases between them. Per germline, CDR1 SNHLY and CDR2 FYNNEI. For the CDR3, the DNA is TGTGCCAGCAGGGAAAAAGGGAGGGGGTTGGTGAGTACGCAGTATTTT. This sequence encodes CASREKGRGLVSTQYF.

The rearrangement uses TRBV7-8 and TRBJ2-4; tentatively, D is TRBD1 (6 bases). This CDR3 comprises 15 residues. V lost 4 bases to trimming and J lost 1 base, with 11 bases between them. Germline-derived CDR1 and CDR2 are SGHVS and FQNEAQ. The CDR3 here is CASSSTGRAKNIQYF. The CDR3 region has the DNA TGTGCCAGCAGCTCTACAGGGCGCGCCAAAAACATTCAGTACTTC. Based on the CDR3 plus reference TRBV7-8 and TRBJ2-4, the full variable domain is GAGVSQSPRYKVAKRGQDVALRCDPISGHVSLFWYQQALGQGPEFLTYFQNEAQLDKSGLPSDRFFAERPEGSVSTLKIQRTQQEDSAVYLCASSSTGRAKNIQYFGAGTRLSVL.

This clone was seen once. The gene calls are TRBV5-5 and TRBJ1-1; D is unclear. V gave up 1 base and J gave up 6 bases, with 13 bases separating them. CDR1 and CDR2 from the germline V gene are SGHKS and YYEKEE (reference sequence). This CDR3 has 14 residues. CDR3 amino acids: CASSLLPGTSEAFF. CDR3 sequence (DNA): TGTGCCAGCAGCTTGCTTCCGGGTACCTCTGAAGCTTTCTTT.

The CDR3 reads CASSEEINSPLHF. DNA for the CDR3: TGTGCCAGCAGCGAAGAGATTAATTCACCCCTCCACTTT. The chain links TRBV9 to TRBJ1-6; D uncertain. Deletions cut 3 bases from V and 6 bases from J, with 7 bases between. Germline V gene sequence: CDR1 SGDLS, CDR2 YYNGEE. This CDR3 has 13 amino acids.

The chain recombines TRBV5-1 with TRBJ2-2; TRBD1 is a possible D gene (6 bases). The CDR3 extends over 13 amino acids. Trimming took 7 bases from V and 6 from J, leaving 13 bases between them. In germline, CDR1 is SGHRS, CDR2 YFSETQ. CDR3 protein: CASSRPGAGELFF. CDR3 DNA sequence: TGCGCCAGCTCTAGGCCAGGGGCCGGGGAGCTGTTTTTT.

In DNA form, the CDR3 reads TGTGCCAGCAGCTACACAGGGCAGGGACAGCCCCAGCATTTT. It is translated as CASSYTGQGQPQHF. The gene calls are TRBV5-5 and TRBJ1-5; D possibly corresponds to TRBD1 (6 bases). The V end lost 3 bases, the J end lost 7 bases, and 14 bases lay between the germline ends. Germline V CDR1 and CDR2: SGHKS, YYEKEE (reference sequence). This CDR3 comprises 14 residues.

The chain links TRBV19 to TRBJ1-1, with 9 bases that match TRBD1. With V trimmed by 6 bases and J by 5 bases, 4 bases remained unmatched. CDR3 size: 13 residues. Germline V CDR1 and CDR2: LNHDA, SQIVND (reference sequence). The CDR3 DNA is TGTGCCAGTAGCCAGGGACAGGGAACTGAAGCTTTCTTT. It specifies CASSQGQGTEAFF. Full variable domain (outside the CDR3, taken from reference TRBV19 and TRBJ1-1): DGGITQSPKYLFRKEGQNVTLSCEQNLNHDAMYWYRQDPGQGLRLIYYSQIVNDFQKGDIAEGYSVSREKKESFPLTVTSAQKNPTAFYLCASSQGQGTEAFFGQGTRLTVV.

This sequence joins TRBV6-4 and TRBJ1-4; 8 bases match TRBD1. In germline, CDR1 is MRHNA, CDR2 SNTAGT. This CDR3 contains 16 residues. V dropped 1 base and J dropped 6; count of bases not matched to a gene: 7. This chain's CDR3 is CASSDFRQGADEKLFF. Written as DNA, the CDR3 is TGTGCCAGCAGTGACTTCAGGCAGGGGGCGGATGAAAAACTGTTTTTT.

The chain couples TRBV12-5 to TRBJ2-7; TRBD1 agrees at 8 bases. The CDR3 has 13 residues. Germline loops: CDR1 LGHNT, CDR2 FRNRAP. Losses at the gene ends were 1 base for V and 6 bases for J; bases not matched to a gene: 2. In nucleotides, the CDR3 is TGTGCTAGTGGTTTGGGCGGACAGGGCGAGCAGTACTTC. Its translation is CASGLGGQGEQYF.

This clone was detected once. This chain links TRBV7-2 with TRBJ2-1, with 7 bases matching TRBD1. Trimming at V came to 4 bases and at J to 7 bases, leaving 4 bases not matched to a gene. The CDR3 totals 13 residues. Germline loops: CDR1 SGHTA, CDR2 FQGNSA. CDR3 nucleotides: TGTGCCAGCAGCTCACAGGGGTGGAATGAGCAGTTCTTC. Encoded protein: CASSSQGWNEQFF.

V usage is TRBV7-3 and J usage is TRBJ1-2; D is perhaps TRBD1 (5 bases). CDR1 is SGHTA, CDR2 FQGTGA, per germline. V was clipped by 2 bases and J by 6 bases, with 16 bases between them. The CDR3 spans 15 residues. The CDR3 here is CASSLSPGFMDGYTF. The CDR3 coding sequence is TGTGCCAGCAGCTTATCTCCAGGGTTTATGGATGGCTACACCTTC. Looking up the rest from reference TRBV7-3 and TRBJ1-2 gives the full variable domain: GAGVSQTPSNKVTEKGKYVELRCDPISGHTALYWYRQSLGQGPEFLIYFQGTGAADDSGLPNDRFFAVRPEGSVSTLKIQRTERGDSAVYLCASSLSPGFMDGYTFGSGTRLTVV.

This clone was detected only a few times. The chain has TRBV3-1 (or the pseudogene TRBV3-2) and TRBJ1-1; the D is unclear. Germline V gene lookup returns CDR1 LGHDT and CDR2 YNNKEL (reference sequence). V dropped 2 bases and J dropped 6 bases, with 4 bases sitting between them. This CDR3 region has 11 residues. CDR3 sequence: CASSQTSEAFF. CDR3 sequence (DNA): TGTGCCAGCAGCCAAACATCTGAAGCTTTCTTT.

The chain combines TRBV11-2 with TRBJ1-1; 7 bases are shared with TRBD1. Per germline, CDR1 SGHAT and CDR2 FQNNGV. Trimming at V came to 0 bases and at J to 4 bases, leaving 2 bases not matched to a gene. This CDR3 contains 14 residues. This CDR3 is CASSLDRQGTEAFF. Written as DNA, the CDR3 is TGTGCCAGCAGCTTAGATCGACAGGGCACTGAAGCTTTCTTT.

CDR3 sequence: CASSLTRDYNEQFF. The CDR3 region has the DNA TGTGCCAGCAGCTTAACGCGGGACTACAATGAGCAGTTCTTC. The chain has TRBV7-3 and TRBJ2-1, with D possibly TRBD2 on 6 matching bases. The CDR3 runs 14 residues. Germline V lookup: CDR1 SGHTA, CDR2 FQGTGA. V was trimmed by 0 bases and J by 3 bases, leaving 6 bases between them.

This chain joins TRBV5-4 and TRBJ2-5; D may be TRBD2 (7 bases). V was shortened by 4 bases and J by 0 bases, with 13 bases between the two germline ends. Germline V gives CDR1 SGHNT, CDR2 YYREEE (reference sequence). This CDR3 region has 15 residues. This CDR3 is CASSGGAAYQETQYF. The CDR3 nucleotides are TGTGCCAGCAGCGGGGGGGCAGCTTACCAAGAGACCCAGTACTTC. Combining the CDR3 with reference TRBV5-4 and TRBJ2-5 gives the whole variable domain ETGVTQSPTHLIKTRGQQVTLRCSSQSGHNTVSWYQQALGQGPQFIFQYYREEENGRGNFPPRFSGLQFPNYSSELNVNALELDDSALYLCASSGGAAYQETQYFGPGTRLLVL.